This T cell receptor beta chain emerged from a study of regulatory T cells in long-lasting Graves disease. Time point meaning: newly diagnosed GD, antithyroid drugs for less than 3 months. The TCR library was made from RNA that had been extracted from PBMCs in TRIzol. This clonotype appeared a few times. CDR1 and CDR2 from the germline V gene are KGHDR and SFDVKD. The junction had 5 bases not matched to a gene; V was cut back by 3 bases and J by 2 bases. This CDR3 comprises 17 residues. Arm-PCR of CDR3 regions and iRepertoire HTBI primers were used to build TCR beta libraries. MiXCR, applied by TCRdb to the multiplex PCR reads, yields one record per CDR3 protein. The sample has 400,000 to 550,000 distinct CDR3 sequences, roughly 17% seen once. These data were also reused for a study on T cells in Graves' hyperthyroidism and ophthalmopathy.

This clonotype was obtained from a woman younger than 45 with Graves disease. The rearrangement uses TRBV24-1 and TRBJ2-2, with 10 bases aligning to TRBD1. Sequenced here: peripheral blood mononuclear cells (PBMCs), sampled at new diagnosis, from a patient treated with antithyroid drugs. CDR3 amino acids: CATSDRGDRGNTGELFF. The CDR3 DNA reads TGTGCCACCAGTGATCGGGGGGACAGGGGCAACACCGGGGAGCTGTTTTTT.